This TCR beta chain appears in the sequencing data of a study of early T cells in non-severe SARS-CoV-2 infection. TCRdb ran MiXCR on the 5' RACE reads and lists one entry per CDR3 protein. The sample contains 55,000 or so distinct CDR3 sequences, approximately 10% of which appear only once. This CDR3 has 14 amino acids. Germline CDR1 reads MRHNA; CDR2 reads SNTAGT. The V segment lost 6 bases and the J segment 2 bases; nucleotides outside the gene matches: 4. There are many counts of this clonotype. The receptor comes from an adult who was a healthcare worker with PCR-confirmed SARS-CoV-2 infection or an uninfected control (not recorded which). Source material: whole blood. This chain links TRBV6-4 with TRBJ2-1; 7 nucleotides agree with TRBD1. The CDR3 nucleotides read TGTGCCAGCAGCCTTCAGGGGGCCTACAATGAGCAGTTCTTC. Translating it yields CASSLQGAYNEQFF.